The text below deals with one TCR beta chain. In the authors' methods: Scientists estimated how many nucleated cells there were by amplifying reference gene primers. TCRdb keeps only in-frame clones here, not all; method: immunoSEQ multiplex PCR. The V and J calls and clone size are taken from that table; D and trimming were inferred from the DNA. The sample includes some 150,000 clones, roughly 86% of them seen just once. Germline trimming cut 1 base from V and 2 bases from J; bases unmatched to any gene: 14. The CDR3 consists of 21 residues. Germline V gene sequence: CDR1 LGHDT, CDR2 YNNKEL (reference sequence). This record belongs to a study of blood T cell repertoires in COVID-19. In the study overall: Material from acute and convalescent COVID-19 was sourced from the United States, Italy and Spain.

Sequencing was performed on peripheral blood. The receptor was isolated from a woman in her sixties with acute or convalescent COVID-19. The V call is TRBV3-1 (or the pseudogene TRBV3-2), the J call TRBJ2-6, with 10 bases lining up with TRBD1. The CDR3 bases are TGTGCCAGCAGCCAAGTCATTGGCCTGACAGGGGGCGCAGCTGGGGCCAACGTCCTGACTTTC. It translates to CASSQVIGLTGGAAGANVLTF.